The 2 T cell receptor beta chains below come from one sample, sequenced in a study of early T cells in non-severe SARS-CoV-2 infection. TCRdb re-analysed the 5' RACE reads in MiXCR, keeping a single row per CDR3 protein. The table has tens of thousands of distinct CDR3 sequences, around 15% seen once. Specimen: whole blood. The receptors were sampled from an adult who was a healthcare worker with PCR-confirmed SARS-CoV-2 infection or an uninfected control (not recorded which).

This clonotype has a handful of counts. This chain links TRBV5-1 with TRBJ1-1; TRBD1 might be the D (6 bases). Trimming cost V 4 bases and J 1 base, with 11 bases left between them. Germline V CDR1 and CDR2: SGHRS, YFSETQ. CDR3 size: 14 residues. The CDR3 region has the DNA TGCGCCAGCAGCCAGGGGACTAAGAACACTGAAGCTTTCTTT. Protein product: CASSQGTKNTEAFF.

This clonotype has only a few counts. The V gene is TRBV5-4, the J gene TRBJ2-7, with 7 bases that match TRBD2. V shed 4 bases and J 3 bases; nucleotides not matched to a gene: 13. The CDR3 runs to 16 residues. Germline V gives CDR1 SGHNT, CDR2 YYREEE (reference sequence). This CDR3 reads CASSPGPLAANYEQYF. The CDR3 DNA reads TGTGCCAGCAGCCCGGGGCCCCTAGCGGCAAACTACGAGCAGTACTTC.